This T cell receptor beta chain was identified in a study of metastatic and nonmetastatic thyroid tumors. Whole-study context: Thyroid patients, malignant and benign, had repertoires compared across blood and tumor or nodule tissue. Study-level points and caveats: Compared with benign nodules, malignant thyroid tumors were reported to have significantly higher TCR beta diversity in both blood and tumor.

None of the patients had undergone any treatment ahead of thyroid surgery. The CDR3 is 15 residues long. CDR1 LNHNV and CDR2 YYDKDF come from the germline V gene (reference sequence). Unmatched junction bases numbered 6, after V lost 5 bases and J lost 0 bases. This clone has more than one count but fewer than ten. Its antigen is as yet unknown. Authors' data handling: A distant-metastasis classifier for papillary thyroid cancer was built using CDR3 differences across clinicopathological groups. TCRdb reprocessed the PCR reads using MiXCR. TCRdb assigned the V and J calls; the authors' analysis was not used. The table lists fewer than 8,500 clones, about 43% of them singletons.

The V call is TRBV15, the J call TRBJ2-7; 8 nucleotides match TRBD2. The receptor was derived from a female donor with papillary thyroid cancer or a benign thyroid nodule (not recorded which). Some clones in this sample may be carry-over from other donors' samples. Sequenced input: tumor tissue. CDR3 sequence: CATSRRGGASYEQYF. The CDR3 DNA reads as TGTGCCACCAGCCGTCGGGGGGGGGCCTCCTACGAGCAGTACTTC. Combining the CDR3 with reference TRBV15 and TRBJ2-7 gives the whole variable domain DAMVIQNPRYQVTQFGKPVTLSCSQTLNHNVMYWYQQKSSQAPKLLFHYYDKDFNNEADTPDNFQSRRPNTSFCFLDIRSPGLGDTAMYLCATSRRGGASYEQYFGPGTRLTVT.